This T cell receptor (beta chain) was obtained from a study of blood T cell repertoires in COVID-19. Study-level information: Italy, Spain and the United States were the sources of the convalescent and acute COVID-19 samples. From T cells, B-cell-depleted T cells, or PBMCs came the material, which was cDNA or gDNA.

This CDR3 is 14 amino acids long. V gave up 1 base and J gave up 6 bases; unmatched junction bases: 5. Germline V gene lookup returns CDR1 SGHTA and CDR2 FQGNSA. In the study's own analysis: It was from reference gene primer amplification that nucleated cell counts were estimated. Profiled with immunoSEQ multiplex PCR; TCRdb holds only in-frame clones, not every one. V, J and clone size reflect that table, while D and trimming were determined from the DNA. This table has 200,000 to 300,000 clones, approximately 81% appearing once. The specimen sequenced was peripheral blood. J is TRBJ2-7 and V is TRBV7-2; 8 nucleotides match TRBD2. This TCR came from a man between 60 and 70 years old with acute or convalescent COVID-19. CDR3 loop: CASSLGGRSGEQYF. CDR3 DNA: TGTGCCAGCAGCTTAGGCGGGAGGTCCGGCGAGCAGTACTTC.